This T cell receptor beta chain was documented in a study of human T cells and chemical hapten exposure. Study as a whole: On approximately 2 cm by approximately 2 cm of upper inner arm skin, sensitization was performed with 2% DPC.

The time point: patch test 2, 6 weeks after DPC sensitization. Documented treatment: therapeutic diphenylcyclopropenone sensitization with weekly scalp DPC. Study conclusions and caveats: Counts of expanded TCRs (at PT1) showed a positive correlation with patch test score.

Trimming took 0 bases from V and 2 from J, leaving 17 bases between them. CDR1 is DFQATT and CDR2 is SNEGSKA in the germline V gene (reference sequence). The CDR3 has 17 residues. Unique molecular identifiers were linked by the library to individual cDNA molecules. Each CDR3 protein gets one entry after TCRdb re-called the RACE reads with MiXCR. The sample has about 70,000 distinct CDR3 sequences, about 8% seen once; the top ten hold around 3.3%. This clonotype was counted many times. Antigen unknown. The V and J genes are TRBV20-1 and TRBJ1-3; perhaps TRBD1 as D (5 bases). This receptor was identified in a woman aged 45-65 years with alopecia areata. Some clones in this sample may be carry-over from other donors' samples. Sequencing was performed on whole blood, taken in connection with sensitization to the hapten diphenylcyclopropenone (DPC). DNA for the CDR3: TGCAGTGCTAGAGATTGGGGGGGTGGAGGGCCTGGAAACACCATATATTTT. Protein sequence: CSARDWGGGGPGNTIYF.